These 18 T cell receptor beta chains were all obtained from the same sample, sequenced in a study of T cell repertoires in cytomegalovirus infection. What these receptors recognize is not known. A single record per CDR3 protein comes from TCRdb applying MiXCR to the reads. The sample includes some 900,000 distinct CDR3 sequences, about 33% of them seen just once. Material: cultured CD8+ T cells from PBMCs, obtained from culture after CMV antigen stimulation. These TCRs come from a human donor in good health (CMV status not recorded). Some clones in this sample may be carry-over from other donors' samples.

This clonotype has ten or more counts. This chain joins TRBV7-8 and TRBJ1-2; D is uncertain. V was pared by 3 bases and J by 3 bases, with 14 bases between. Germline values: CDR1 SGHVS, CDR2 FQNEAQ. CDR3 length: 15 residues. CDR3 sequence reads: CASSFGGKNHYGYTF. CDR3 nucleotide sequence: TGTGCCAGCAGCTTTGGAGGGAAGAACCACTATGGCTACACCTTC.

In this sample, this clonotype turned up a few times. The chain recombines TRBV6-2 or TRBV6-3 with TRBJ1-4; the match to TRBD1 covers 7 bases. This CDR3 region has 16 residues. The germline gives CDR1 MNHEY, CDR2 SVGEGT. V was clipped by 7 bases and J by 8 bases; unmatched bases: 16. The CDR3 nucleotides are TGTGCCAGCACACGCGACAGGGAGAAGAGGACCGAAAAACTGTTTTTT. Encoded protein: CASTRDREKRTEKLFF.

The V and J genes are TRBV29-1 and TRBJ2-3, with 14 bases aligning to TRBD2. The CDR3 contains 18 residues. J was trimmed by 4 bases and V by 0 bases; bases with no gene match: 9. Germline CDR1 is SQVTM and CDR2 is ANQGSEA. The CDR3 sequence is CSVEDSSGTSGGADTQYF. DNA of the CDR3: TGCAGCGTTGAAGATTCCTCAGGGACTAGCGGGGGTGCAGATACGCAGTATTTT.

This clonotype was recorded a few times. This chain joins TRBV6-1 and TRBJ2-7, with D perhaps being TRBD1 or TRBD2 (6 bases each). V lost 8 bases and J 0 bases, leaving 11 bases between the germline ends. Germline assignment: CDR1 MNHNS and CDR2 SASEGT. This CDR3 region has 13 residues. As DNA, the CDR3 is TGTGCCAGCGTGGGGGGCACCTCCTACGAGCAGTACTTC. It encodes CASVGGTSYEQYF.

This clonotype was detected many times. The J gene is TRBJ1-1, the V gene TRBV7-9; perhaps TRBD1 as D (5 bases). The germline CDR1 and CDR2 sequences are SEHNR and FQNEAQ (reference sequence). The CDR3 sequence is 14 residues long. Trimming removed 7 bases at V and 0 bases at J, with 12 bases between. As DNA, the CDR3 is TGTGCCAGCACCCCGGGGGGGGTGAACACTGAAGCTTTCTTT. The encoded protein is CASTPGGVNTEAFF.

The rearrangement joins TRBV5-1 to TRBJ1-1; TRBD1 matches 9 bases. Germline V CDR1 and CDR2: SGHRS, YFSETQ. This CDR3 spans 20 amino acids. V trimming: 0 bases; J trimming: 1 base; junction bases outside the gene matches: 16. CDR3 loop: CASSLEGGTGLGEWNTEAFF. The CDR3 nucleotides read TGCGCCAGCAGCTTGGAAGGTGGGACAGGGTTAGGTGAGTGGAACACTGAAGCTTTCTTT.

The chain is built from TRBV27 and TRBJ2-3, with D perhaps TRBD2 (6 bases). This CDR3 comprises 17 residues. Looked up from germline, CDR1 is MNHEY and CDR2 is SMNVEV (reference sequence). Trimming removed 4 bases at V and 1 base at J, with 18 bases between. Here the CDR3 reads CASSWKGTPSRTDTQYF. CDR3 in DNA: TGTGCCAGCAGTTGGAAGGGGACTCCCTCTCGCACAGATACGCAGTATTTT.

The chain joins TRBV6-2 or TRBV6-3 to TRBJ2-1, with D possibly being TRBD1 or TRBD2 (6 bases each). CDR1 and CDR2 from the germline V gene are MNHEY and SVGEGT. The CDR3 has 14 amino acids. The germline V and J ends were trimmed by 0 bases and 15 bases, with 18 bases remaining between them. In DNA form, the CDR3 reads TGTGCCAGCAGTTACTCAGGGGGGCTAGCCGACTTGTTCTTC. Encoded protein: CASSYSGGLADLFF.

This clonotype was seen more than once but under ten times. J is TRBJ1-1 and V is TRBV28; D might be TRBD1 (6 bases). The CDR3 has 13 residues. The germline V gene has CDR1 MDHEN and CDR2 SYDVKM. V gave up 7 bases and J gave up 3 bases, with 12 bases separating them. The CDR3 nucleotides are TGTGCCAGCACGAACCCAGGGGACACTGAAGCTTTCTTT. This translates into CASTNPGDTEAFF.

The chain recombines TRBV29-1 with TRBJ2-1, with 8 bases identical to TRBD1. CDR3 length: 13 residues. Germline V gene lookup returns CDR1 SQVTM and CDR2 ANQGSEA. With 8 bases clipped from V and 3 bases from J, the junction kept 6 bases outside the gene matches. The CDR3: CSYAGTGYNEQFF. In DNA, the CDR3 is TGCAGCTACGCGGGGACAGGCTACAATGAGCAGTTCTTC.

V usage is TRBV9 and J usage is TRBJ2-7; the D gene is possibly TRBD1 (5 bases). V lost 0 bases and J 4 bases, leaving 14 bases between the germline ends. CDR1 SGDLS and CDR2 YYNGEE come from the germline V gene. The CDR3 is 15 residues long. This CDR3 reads CASSVAVGRVYEQYF. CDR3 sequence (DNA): TGTGCCAGCAGCGTAGCCGTGGGCAGGGTATACGAGCAGTACTTC.

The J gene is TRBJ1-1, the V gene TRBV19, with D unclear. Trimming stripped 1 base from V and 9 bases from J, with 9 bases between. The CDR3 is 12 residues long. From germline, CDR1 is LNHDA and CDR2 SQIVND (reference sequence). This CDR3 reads CASSIGVRQAFF. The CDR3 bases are TGTGCCAGTAGTATAGGCGTGCGCCAAGCTTTCTTT.

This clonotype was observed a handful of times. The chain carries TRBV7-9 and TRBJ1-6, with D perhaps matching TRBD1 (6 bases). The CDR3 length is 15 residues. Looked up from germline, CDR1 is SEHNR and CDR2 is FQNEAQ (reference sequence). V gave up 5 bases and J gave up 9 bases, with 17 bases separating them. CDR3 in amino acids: CASSSAGIRGSPLHF. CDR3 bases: TGTGCCAGCAGCAGTGCCGGGATCAGGGGTTCACCCCTCCACTTT.

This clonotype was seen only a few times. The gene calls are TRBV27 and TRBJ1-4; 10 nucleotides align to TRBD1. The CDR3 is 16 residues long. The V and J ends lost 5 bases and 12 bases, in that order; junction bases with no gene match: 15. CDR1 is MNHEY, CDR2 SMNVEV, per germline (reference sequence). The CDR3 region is CASSPLGGQGIGELFF. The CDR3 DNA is TGTGCCAGCAGTCCATTGGGGGGACAGGGGATCGGGGAACTGTTTTTT. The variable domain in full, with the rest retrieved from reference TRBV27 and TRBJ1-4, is EAQVTQNPRYLITVTGKKLTVTCSQNMNHEYMSWYRQDPGLGLRQIYYSMNVEVTDKGDVPEGYKVSRKEKRNFPLILESPSPNQTSLYFCASSPLGGQGIGELFFGSGTQLSVL.

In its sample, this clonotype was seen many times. The DNA for the CDR3 is TGTGCCAGCAGTCTGTTCAGGGTATCAGGCGGGTACGAGCAGTACTTC. Translating it yields CASSLFRVSGGYEQYF. V is TRBV12-3 or TRBV12-4 and J is TRBJ2-7; D tentatively fits TRBD1 or TRBD2 (5 bases each). This CDR3 has 16 amino acids. V was pared by 5 bases and J by 4 bases, with 21 bases between.

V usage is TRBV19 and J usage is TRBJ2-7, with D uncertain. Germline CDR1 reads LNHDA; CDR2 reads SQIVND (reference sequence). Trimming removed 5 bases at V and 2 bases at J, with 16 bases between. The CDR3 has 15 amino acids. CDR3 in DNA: TGTGCCAGTAGTTCTGGACGAGGCCCACCCTACGAGCAGTACTTC. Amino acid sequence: CASSSGRGPPYEQYF.

In DNA, the CDR3 is TGTGCCAGCAGACCTGGACTAGCCCACGAGCAGTACTTC. It specifies CASRPGLAHEQYF. The chain employs TRBV7-2 and TRBJ2-7; 8 nucleotides line up with TRBD2. Trimming at V came to 6 bases and at J to 5 bases, leaving 6 bases not matched to a gene. Germline assignment: CDR1 SGHTA and CDR2 FQGNSA. This CDR3 is built from 13 residues.

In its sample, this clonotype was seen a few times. CDR3 in DNA: TGTGCCAGCAGTTCCAGTAGAAGGGCCGGAGATACGCAGTATTTT. It encodes CASSSSRRAGDTQYF. This chain joins TRBV27 and TRBJ2-3; no clear D gene. Trimming took off 4 bases at V and 5 bases at J, with 16 bases between the two ends. The CDR3 has 15 amino acids. Germline V gene data show CDR1 as MNHEY and CDR2 as SMNVEV (reference sequence).